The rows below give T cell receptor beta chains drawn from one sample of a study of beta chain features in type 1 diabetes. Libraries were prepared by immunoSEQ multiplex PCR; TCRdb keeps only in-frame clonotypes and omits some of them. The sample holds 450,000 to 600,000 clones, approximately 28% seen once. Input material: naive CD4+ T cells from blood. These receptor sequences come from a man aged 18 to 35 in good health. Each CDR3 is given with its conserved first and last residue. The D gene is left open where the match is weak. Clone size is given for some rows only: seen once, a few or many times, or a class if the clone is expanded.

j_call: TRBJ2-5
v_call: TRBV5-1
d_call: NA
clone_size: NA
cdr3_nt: TGCGCCAGCAGCCTGGCGGCGGAAGAGACCCAGTACTTC
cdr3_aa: CASSLAAEETQYF

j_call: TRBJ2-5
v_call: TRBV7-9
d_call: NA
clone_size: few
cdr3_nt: TGTGCCAGCAGCTCCCCGGGACAAGGCCAAGAGACCCAGTACTTC
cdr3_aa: CASSSPGQGQETQYF

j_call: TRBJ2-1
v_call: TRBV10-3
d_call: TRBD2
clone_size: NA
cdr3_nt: TGTGCCATCAGTGAGTCCAGCGGGATTTACAATGAGCAGTTCTTC
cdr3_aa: CAISESSGIYNEQFF

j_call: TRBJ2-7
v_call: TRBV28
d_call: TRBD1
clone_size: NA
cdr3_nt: TGTGCCAGCAGTCTCCCGTTAGGGACAGGGATCTACGAGCAGTACTTC
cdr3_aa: CASSLPLGTGIYEQYF

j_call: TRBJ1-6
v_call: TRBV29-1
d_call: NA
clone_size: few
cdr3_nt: TGCAGCGTTGCCGACCACGGGGTAAATTCACCCCTCCACTTT
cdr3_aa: CSVADHGVNSPLHF

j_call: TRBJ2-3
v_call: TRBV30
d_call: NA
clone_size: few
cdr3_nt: TGTGCCTGGAGCCCCCGAGATACGCAGTATTTT
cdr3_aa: CAWSPRDTQYF

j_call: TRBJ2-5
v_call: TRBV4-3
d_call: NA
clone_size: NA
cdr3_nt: TGCGCCAGCAGCCTGCGGGACGGAGAGACCCAGTACTTC
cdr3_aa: CASSLRDGETQYF

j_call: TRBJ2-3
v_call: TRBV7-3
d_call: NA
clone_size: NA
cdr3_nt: TGTGCCAGCAGCCAGGACAGAGATACGCAGTATTTT
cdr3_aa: CASSQDRDTQYF

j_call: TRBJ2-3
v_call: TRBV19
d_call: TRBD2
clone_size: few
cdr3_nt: TGTGCCAGTAGTCCAGGGACTAGCGGGAGCGTGTCGCAGTATTTT
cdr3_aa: CASSPGTSGSVSQYF

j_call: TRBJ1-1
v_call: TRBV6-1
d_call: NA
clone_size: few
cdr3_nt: TGTGCCAGCATGGTTAAGTTGAACACTGAAGCTTTCTTT
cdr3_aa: CASMVKLNTEAFF

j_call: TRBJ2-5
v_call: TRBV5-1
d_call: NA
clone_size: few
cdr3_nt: TGCGCCAGCAGCGGAAGGGACCCCGGGGAGACCCAGTACTTC
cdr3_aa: CASSGRDPGETQYF

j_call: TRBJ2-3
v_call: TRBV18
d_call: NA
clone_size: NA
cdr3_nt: TGTGCCAGCTCACCACCGGCGGGGGATACGCAGTATTTT
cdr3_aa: CASSPPAGDTQYF

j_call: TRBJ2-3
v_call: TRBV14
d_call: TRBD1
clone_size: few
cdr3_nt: TGTGCCAGCAGCCCAACCACAGGGGGCATGGGATCGCAGTATTTT
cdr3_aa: CASSPTTGGMGSQYF

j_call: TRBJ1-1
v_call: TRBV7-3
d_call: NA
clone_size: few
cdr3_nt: TGTGCCAGCAGCTTCCGCATGCTGGACACTGAAGCTTTCTTT
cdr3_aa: CASSFRMLDTEAFF

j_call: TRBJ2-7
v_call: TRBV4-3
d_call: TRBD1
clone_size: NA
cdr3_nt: TGCGCCAGCAGCCAGGACAGGTTCGGCATCGAGCAGTACTTC
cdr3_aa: CASSQDRFGIEQYF

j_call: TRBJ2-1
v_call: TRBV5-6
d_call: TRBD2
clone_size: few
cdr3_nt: TGTGCCAGTGGGACTAGCGGGAGGACTGAGCAGTTCTTC
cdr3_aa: CASGTSGRTEQFF

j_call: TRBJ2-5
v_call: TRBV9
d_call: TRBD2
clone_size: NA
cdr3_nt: TGTGCCAGCAGCGTAGTGGCGGGAGGACGGGAGACCCAGTACTTC
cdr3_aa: CASSVVAGGRETQYF

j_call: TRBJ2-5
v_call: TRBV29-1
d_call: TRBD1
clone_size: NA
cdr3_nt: TGCAGCCTCCGCATCGGGACAGGGGTCCAAGAGACCCAGTACTTC
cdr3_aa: CSLRIGTGVQETQYF

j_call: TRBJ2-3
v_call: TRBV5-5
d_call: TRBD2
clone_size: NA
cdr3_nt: TGTGCCAGCAGCTTACTAGCGGGAGGCGGGGGAGATACGCAGTATTTT
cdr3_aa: CASSLLAGGGGDTQYF

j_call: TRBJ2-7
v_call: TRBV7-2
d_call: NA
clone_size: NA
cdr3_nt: TGTGCCAGCAGCCCAGGACAAGCCTCCTACGAGCAGTACTTC
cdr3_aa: CASSPGQASYEQYF

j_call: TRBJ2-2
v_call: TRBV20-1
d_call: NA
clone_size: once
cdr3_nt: TGCAGTGCTAGAGTGGGGACGGAACTGTTTTTT
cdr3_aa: CSARVGTELFF

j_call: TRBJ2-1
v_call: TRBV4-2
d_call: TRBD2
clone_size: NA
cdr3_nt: TGTGCCAGCAGCCAAGCGCCGGGTAGCGGGTCCTACAATGAGCAGTTCTTC
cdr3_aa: CASSQAPGSGSYNEQFF

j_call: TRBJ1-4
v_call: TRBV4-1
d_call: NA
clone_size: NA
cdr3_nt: TGCGCCAGCAGGCTAGTGGGCACCGTTAATGAAAAACTGTTTTTT
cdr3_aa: CASRLVGTVNEKLFF

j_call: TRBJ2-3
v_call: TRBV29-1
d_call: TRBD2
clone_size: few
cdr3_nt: TGCAGCGAGGCGGGAGTGAAGGATACGCAGTATTTT
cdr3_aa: CSEAGVKDTQYF

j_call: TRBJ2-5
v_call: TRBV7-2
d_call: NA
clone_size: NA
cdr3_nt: TGTGCCAGCACCGCGGCAGGCGGGGAGACCCAGTACTTC
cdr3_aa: CASTAAGGETQYF

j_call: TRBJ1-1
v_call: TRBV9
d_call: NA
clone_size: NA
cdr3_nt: TGTGCCAGCAGCGCTCTGGGGGAGACTGAAGCTTTCTTT
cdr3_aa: CASSALGETEAFF

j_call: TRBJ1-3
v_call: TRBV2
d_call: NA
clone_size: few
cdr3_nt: TGTGCCAGCAGTGACAGGGCAATGAACACCATATATTTT
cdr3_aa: CASSDRAMNTIYF

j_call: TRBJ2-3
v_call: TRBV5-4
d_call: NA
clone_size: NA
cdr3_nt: TGTGCCAGCAGCTTGGATCAGGGTCCGCAGTATTTT
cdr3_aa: CASSLDQGPQYF

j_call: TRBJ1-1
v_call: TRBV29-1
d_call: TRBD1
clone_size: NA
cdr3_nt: TGCAGCGTTCGACAGGGGGCAGATACTGAAGCTTTCTTT
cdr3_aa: CSVRQGADTEAFF

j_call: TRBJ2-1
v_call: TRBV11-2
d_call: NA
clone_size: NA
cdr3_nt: TGTGCCAGCAGCTTAGAACGTTCTTACAATGAGCAGTTCTTC
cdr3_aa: CASSLERSYNEQFF

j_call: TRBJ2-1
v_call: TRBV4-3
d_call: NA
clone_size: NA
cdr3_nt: TGCGCCAGCAGCCAAGTCCCTCCGAGGAGGAATGAGCAGTTCTTC
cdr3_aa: CASSQVPPRRNEQFF

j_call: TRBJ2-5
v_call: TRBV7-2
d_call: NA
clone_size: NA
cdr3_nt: TGTGCCAGCAGCCGGTTAGGAGTGGGAGCTAAGGAGACCCAGTACTTC
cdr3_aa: CASSRLGVGAKETQYF

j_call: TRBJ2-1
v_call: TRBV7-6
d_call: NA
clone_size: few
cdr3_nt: TGTGCCAGCAGCTTAGCACACTACAATGAGCAGTTCTTC
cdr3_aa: CASSLAHYNEQFF

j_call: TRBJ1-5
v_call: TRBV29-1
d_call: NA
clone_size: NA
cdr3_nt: TGCAGCGTTGCCCGGGACACCGATCAGCCCCAGCATTTT
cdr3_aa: CSVARDTDQPQHF

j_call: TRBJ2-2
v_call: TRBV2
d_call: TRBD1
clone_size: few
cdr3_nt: TGTGCCAGCCGATGGGACAGCCCCACCGGGGAGCTGTTTTTT
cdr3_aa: CASRWDSPTGELFF

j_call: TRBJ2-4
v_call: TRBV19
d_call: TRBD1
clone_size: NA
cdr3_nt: TGTGCCACCATGGACAGGGCCATAAACATTCAGTACTTC
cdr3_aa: CATMDRAINIQYF

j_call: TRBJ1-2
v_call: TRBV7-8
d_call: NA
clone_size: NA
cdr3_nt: TGTGCCAGCAGCCCTCACTTGGAAAGCTACACCTTC
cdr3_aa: CASSPHLESYTF

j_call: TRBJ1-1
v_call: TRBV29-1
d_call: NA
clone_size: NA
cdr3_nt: TGCAGCGTCTACAGCGCCCAGAACACTGAAGCTTTCTTT
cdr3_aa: CSVYSAQNTEAFF

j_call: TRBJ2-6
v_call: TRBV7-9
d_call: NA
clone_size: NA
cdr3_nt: TGTGCCAGCAGCTTAGGGCCCGCTGGGGCCAACGTCCTGACTTTC
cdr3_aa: CASSLGPAGANVLTF

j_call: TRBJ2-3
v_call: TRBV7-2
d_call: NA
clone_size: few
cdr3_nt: TGTGCCAGCAGGTCCAGCCCCACAGATACGCAGTATTTT
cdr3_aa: CASRSSPTDTQYF

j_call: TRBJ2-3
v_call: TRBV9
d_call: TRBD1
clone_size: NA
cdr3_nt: TGTGCCAGCAGCGTAGGACAGGGGGATAAAAATACGCAGTATTTT
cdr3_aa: CASSVGQGDKNTQYF

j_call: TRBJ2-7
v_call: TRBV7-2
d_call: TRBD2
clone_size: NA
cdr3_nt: TGTGCCAGCACCCTGATGACTAGCGCTACCTACGAGCAGTACTTC
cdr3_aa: CASTLMTSATYEQYF

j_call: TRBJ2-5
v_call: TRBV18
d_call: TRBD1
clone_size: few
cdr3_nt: TGTGCCAGCTCACGGGACAGGGCGGAGACCCAGTACTTC
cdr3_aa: CASSRDRAETQYF

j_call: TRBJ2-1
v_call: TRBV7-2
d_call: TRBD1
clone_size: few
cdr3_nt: TGTGCCAGCAGCAGGGACAGGGCGAATGAGCAGTTCTTC
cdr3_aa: CASSRDRANEQFF

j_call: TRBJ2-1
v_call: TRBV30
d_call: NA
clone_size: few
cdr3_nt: TGTGCCTGGAGACCCGGGCCATTGCTCTACAATGAGCAGTTCTTC
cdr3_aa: CAWRPGPLLYNEQFF

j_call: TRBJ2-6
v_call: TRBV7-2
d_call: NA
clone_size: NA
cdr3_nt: TGTGCCAGCAGCTTAGACGGGGCTGGGGCCAACGTCCTGACTTTC
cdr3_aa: CASSLDGAGANVLTF

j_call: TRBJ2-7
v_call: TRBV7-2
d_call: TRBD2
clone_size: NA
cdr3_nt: TGTGCCAGCAGCGACCCGGGATTCATAGCGGGCTCCTACGAGCAGTACTTC
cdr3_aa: CASSDPGFIAGSYEQYF

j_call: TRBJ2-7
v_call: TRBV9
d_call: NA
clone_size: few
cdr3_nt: TGTGCCAGCAGCGAGTTTCCTCGAGGAAACTACGAGCAGTACTTC
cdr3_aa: CASSEFPRGNYEQYF

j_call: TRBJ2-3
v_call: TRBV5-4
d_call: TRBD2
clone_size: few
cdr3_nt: TGTGCCAGCAGCTTATTAGCGGGAGGGCCTGCAGATACGCAGTATTTT
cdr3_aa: CASSLLAGGPADTQYF

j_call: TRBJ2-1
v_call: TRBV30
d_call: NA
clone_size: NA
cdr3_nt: TGTGCCTGGAGTGTAGGACTCATTCGGGCAAATGAGCAGTTCTTC
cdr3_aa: CAWSVGLIRANEQFF

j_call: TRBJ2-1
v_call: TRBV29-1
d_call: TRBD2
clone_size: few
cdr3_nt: TGCAGCGCGGGGCGGGAGTTTATAGGGTATGAGCAGTTCTTC
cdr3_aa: CSAGREFIGYEQFF

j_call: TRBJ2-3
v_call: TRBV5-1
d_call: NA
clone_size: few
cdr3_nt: TGCGCCAGCAGCTTGGTCACGGGGAGCACAGATACGCAGTATTTT
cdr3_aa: CASSLVTGSTDTQYF

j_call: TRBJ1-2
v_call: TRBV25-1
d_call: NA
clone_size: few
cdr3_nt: TGTGCCAGCAGTGAGAGGAGCTATGGCTACACCTTC
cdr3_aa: CASSERSYGYTF